This T cell receptor beta chain was observed in a study of blood T cell repertoires in COVID-19 (TCRdb year 2020). With respect to the entire study: The collaborator samples originated in the United States, Italy and Spain and spanned the acute and convalescent phases of COVID-19. The material from the prospective study consisted of cDNA or gDNA derived from T cells, B-cell-depleted T cells, or PBMCs. Subjects who had been exposed to COVID-19, were actively infected with it, or had recovered from it provided the deeply sampled blood TCRbeta repertoires that made up the dataset. The repertoires were released in a freely available public database meant as a resource for research on the immune response to SARS-CoV-2. The samples were drawn from two sources: the first 160 participants of the ongoing ImmuneRACE study, and 1,000 to 1,500 subjects contributed by 6 global collaborators. Sample metadata almost always included a de-identified subject ID, COVID-19 status, age in years and sex. Where HLA class I and class II types were available, the types were taken from metadata supplied by the sample provider, not from assay-based typing.

General conclusions and limits of the study: The quantity of clinical and demographic metadata differed by source and by participant and was supplied without curation.

One collaborating source in Seattle enrolled patients while the patients were actively infected and followed the patients over time throughout the course of disease. Whole blood was collected in K2EDTA tubes by collaborating institutions according to the institutions' own protocols. For TCRbeta analysis, collaborator samples were shipped as frozen whole blood, as isolated PBMCs, or as DNA extracted from either sample type. The immunoSEQ Assay, a bias-controlled multiplex PCR, was used to amplify TCRbeta CDR3 regions from genomic DNA. Under the source paper's analysis protocol: The number of nucleated cells in each sample was estimated by amplification of reference gene primers within the assay. Sequence reads were collapsed and filtered to measure the absolute abundance of every unique TCRbeta CDR3 rearrangement. For each sample, productive Simpson clonality was calculated by taking the square root of Simpson's diversity index across productive rearrangements. TCRdb limited this immuneACCESS table to in-frame rearrangements with V and J called. A share of clones is missing; checked studies link under half to unresolved V genes, and the rest is unexplained. The D gene and trimming were derived from the DNA, and the V and J assignments and clone size from that table. The sample table contains some 70,000 clones; only one count was recorded for 84% of them. The ten largest clones add up to less than 15% of the sample.

With regard to this clone: The specificity of this receptor is unknown. The input lacks base qualities; no much larger clone sits a single base away.

The germline V gene sets CDR1 to SGHRS and CDR2 to YFSETQ. Trimming costs V 2 bases and J 3 bases, and their ends lie 9 bases apart. The CDR3 starts with the cysteine, ends with the phenylalanine, and has 14 residues. Left in the record is the CDR3 DNA by itself, 42 bases read in frame from the first base. Source material: peripheral blood. The TCR originated in a man aged 50 to 60 with COVID-19, enrolled during active disease. This chain is built from TRBV5-1 and TRBJ1-3, and the D gene may be TRBD1, 5 bases matching. Here the CDR3 is given as CASSLGDSGNTIYF. The bases read TGCGCCAGCAGCTTAGGCGACAGTGGAAACACCATATATTTT.